A selection of T cell receptor beta chains follows, all from one sample in a study of T cell responses to AZD1222 COVID-19 vaccine. Sequenced by immunoSEQ multiplex PCR; TCRdb stores in-frame clones only, minus some. The data contain around 100,000 clones, around 87% of them singletons. The sequencing here drew on peripheral blood, taken on day 0 of AZD1222 vaccination. The source is an adult in good health. Both conserved end residues are part of each CDR3. A D gene is named only where the DNA matches it firmly.

j_call	v_call	d_call	cdr3_nt	cdr3_aa
TRBJ1-1	TRBV2	.	TGTGCCACAGGGGTCGATACCGGGGGTGAAGCTTTCTTT	CATGVDTGGEAFF
TRBJ1-1	TRBV7-3	.	TGTGCCAGCAGCCAAGACAGGAACACTGAAGCTTTCTTT	CASSQDRNTEAFF
TRBJ1-6	TRBV6-1	TRBD1	TGTGCCAGCAGTGCCCAAAGGCCGGGACAGAGCTCCTATAATTCACCCCTCCACTTT	CASSAQRPGQSSYNSPLHF
TRBJ1-5	TRBV6-5	TRBD1	TGTGCCAGCAGTTACTCTCAGGGGGCTGGTCAGCCCCAGCATTTT	CASSYSQGAGQPQHF
TRBJ1-2	TRBV7-8	TRBD1	TGTGCCAGCAGCGTAACTCCGGGACAGCCGTCGAGCTACACCTTC	CASSVTPGQPSSYTF
TRBJ1-1	TRBV9	TRBD1	TGTGCCAGCAGCGCTCGGACAGGGGCGCCTGAAGCTTTCTTT	CASSARTGAPEAFF
TRBJ2-2	TRBV9	.	TGTGCCAGCAGCCAAACCGGGGAGCTGTTTTTT	CASSQTGELFF
TRBJ1-6	TRBV13	.	TGTGCCAGCAAACAGTATAATTCACCCCTCCACTTT	CASKQYNSPLHF
TRBJ1-1	TRBV2	.	TGTGCCAGCAACACGGATAGGAACACTGAAGCTTTCTTT	CASNTDRNTEAFF
TRBJ2-2	TRBV6-2/TRBV6-3	.	TGTGCCAGCAGTTATTATGGACAGGGGGAGCTGTTTTTT	CASSYYGQGELFF
TRBJ1-1	TRBV6-5	TRBD1	TGTGCCAGCAGTTACGGGGACAGGGGGATGAGTGAAGCTTTCTTT	CASSYGDRGMSEAFF
TRBJ2-7	TRBV28	.	TGTGCCAGCAGCCCTGTGGGGTTAGAAGGGTTCCACGAGCAGTACTTC	CASSPVGLEGFHEQYF
TRBJ1-4	TRBV5-1	.	TGCGCCAGCAGCTTGGGCCAGATAAATGAAAAACTGTTTTTT	CASSLGQINEKLFF
TRBJ2-3	TRBV2	TRBD1	TGTGCCAGCAGTCCAGGGGGCCTACGCACAGATACGCAGTATTTT	CASSPGGLRTDTQYF
TRBJ1-5	TRBV18	.	TGTGCCAGCTCACCACCTGGGGGAGAGCCCCAGCATTTT	CASSPPGGEPQHF
TRBJ2-1	TRBV6-5	.	TGTGCCAGCAGTTATGGCAGGGGTGTTCTGTTCTTC	CASSYGRGVLFF